A selection of T cell receptor beta chains follows, all from one sample in a study of shared clonotypes between healthy human individuals. Sequenced by immunoSEQ multiplex PCR; TCRdb stores in-frame clones only, minus some. Among 1,100,000 or so clones listed, around 78% were seen once. Sample: memory CD4+ T cells from PBMCs. These receptors all stem from a man in his late teens or twenties in good health. Some clones in this sample may be carry-over from other donors' samples. Both conserved end residues are part of each CDR3. The D gene is left open where the match is weak. Only some rows state a clone size, as once, few, many or a class for expanded clones.

clone_size d_call j_call v_call cdr3_nt cdr3_aa
- TRBD1 TRBJ2-1 TRBV12-5 TGTGCTAGTGGTAAGGGACAGATCAATGAGCAGTTCTTC CASGKGQINEQFF
few - TRBJ1-3 TRBV29-1 TGCAGCGTTGAACTAGGGTCTGGAAACACCATATATTTT CSVELGSGNTIYF
- TRBD1 TRBJ1-5 TRBV19 TGTGCCAGTAGTCCCCAGGGGGGAGGGCCTCAGCCCCAGCATTTT CASSPQGGGPQPQHF
- - TRBJ2-5 TRBV5-1 TGCGCCAGCAGCTTTTCCGGGCCCGAAGAGACCCAGTACTTC CASSFSGPEETQYF
- - TRBJ1-1 TRBV7-9 TGTGCCAGCAGCCTGTCCTCAACTGAAGCTTTCTTC CASSLSSTEAFF
once TRBD1 TRBJ2-7 TRBV27 TGTGCCAGCAGTACCGGGACAGGGGACTACGAGCAGTACTTC CASSTGTGDYEQYF
- TRBD1 TRBJ2-1 TRBV2 TGTGCCAGCAGCGGACAGGGTGAGGCTCGTGAGCAGTTCTTC CASSGQGEAREQFF
many TRBD2 TRBJ2-1 TRBV29-1 TGCAGCGTTGAACCCGCGGGGGTCAATGAGCAGTTCTTC CSVEPAGVNEQFF
- TRBD1 TRBJ2-7 TRBV29-1 TGCAGCGTTCTAGGGACAGGGACCTACGAGCAGTACTTC CSVLGTGTYEQYF
- - TRBJ1-1 TRBV5-1 TGCGCCAGCAGCTTAACGGGGCTTAACGATGAAGCTTTCTTT CASSLTGLNDEAFF
- - TRBJ2-5 TRBV6-1 TGTGCCAGCAGTAGATTTCTTCCCTTCCAAGAGACCCAGTACTTC CASSRFLPFQETQYF
- - TRBJ2-7 TRBV2 TGTGCCAGCAGTGAACAGGGGAGGCTCTACGAGCAGTACTTC CASSEQGRLYEQYF
few - TRBJ2-7 TRBV7-9 TGTGCCAGCAGCCCCTCGACCTACGAGCAGTACTTC CASSPSTYEQYF
- - TRBJ1-1 TRBV2 TGTGCCAGCAGTGAAACAGGGCGGACTGAAGCTTTCTTT CASSETGRTEAFF
- - TRBJ2-7 TRBV9 TGTGCCAGCAGCGTAGGGCCTCCCGCCGGCGGCTACGAGCAGTACTTC CASSVGPPAGGYEQYF
- - TRBJ2-1 TRBV5-4 TGTGCCAGCAGCCCAAAGCGGGTTAGCTCCTACAATGAGCAGTTCTTC CASSPKRVSSYNEQFF
- TRBD2 TRBJ2-1 TRBV2 TGTGCCAGCAGACTCGGGGGGACTAGCGGGAGGACCTACAATGAGCAGTTCTTC CASRLGGTSGRTYNEQFF
- - TRBJ2-7 TRBV7-8 TGTGCCAGCAGCTTAGCGTTAGCGATGAGCTCCTACGAGCAGTACTTC CASSLALAMSSYEQYF
- TRBD2 TRBJ2-7 TRBV27 TGTGCCAGCAGTTCCCGGACTAGCGGGTACTACTCCTACGAGCAGTACTTC CASSSRTSGYYSYEQYF
- TRBD1 TRBJ2-5 TRBV5-6 TGTGCCAGCAGCTCGGCGACAGGGGGCGTAGGGGAGACCCAGTACTTC CASSSATGGVGETQYF
- - TRBJ2-7 TRBV11-2 TGTGCCAGCAGCTTACGGGCAGGGGCCTCCTACGAGCAGTACTTC CASSLRAGASYEQYF
few - TRBJ1-4 TRBV10-3 TGTGCCATCAGTGAGTCGATTAATGAAAAACTGTTTTTT CAISESINEKLFF
- - TRBJ2-3 TRBV29-1 TGCAGCGTTGAAGAAGGCGGGGGCACAGATACGCAGTATTTT CSVEEGGGTDTQYF
- - TRBJ2-2 TRBV5-6 TGTGCCAGCAGCTGGGGGAGAGGGGCCCGGGGCGCCGGGGAGCTGTTTTTT CASSWGRGARGAGELFF
- TRBD1 TRBJ2-6 TRBV5-1 TGCGCCAGCACCCACGGTGGGACAGGGATCTCTGGGGCCAACGTCCTGACTTTC CASTHGGTGISGANVLTF
few TRBD1 TRBJ1-2 TRBV7-6 TGTGCCAGCAGCTTAGAACAGGGGGCCGGTGGCTACACCTTC CASSLEQGAGGYTF
once - TRBJ2-1 TRBV7-2 TGTGCCAGCAGCCGAGGACGGGAATACAATGAGCAGTTCTTC CASSRGREYNEQFF
- - TRBJ1-1 TRBV10-3 TGTGCCATCAGTGGACAGAACACGAACACTGAAGCTTTCTTT CAISGQNTNTEAFF
- - TRBJ2-7 TRBV29-1 TGCAGCTCAAAGCGGCAGGGGGGGGAGCAGTACTTC CSSKRQGGEQYF
- - TRBJ1-2 TRBV15 TGTGCCACCAGCATTGGGACGGTAGCTAACTATGGCTACACCTTC CATSIGTVANYGYTF
- - TRBJ2-3 TRBV5-1 TGCGCCAGCAGCCGGGGACCCTCAGATACGCAGTATTTT CASSRGPSDTQYF
few TRBD1 TRBJ2-1 TRBV5-1 TGCGCCAGCAGCGGGACAGGGGACTCCTACAATGAGCAGTTCTTC CASSGTGDSYNEQFF
- TRBD1 TRBJ1-2 TRBV30 TGTGCCTGGAACCCGACAGGGAGTTTTAATGGCTACACCTTC CAWNPTGSFNGYTF
- TRBD1 TRBJ2-5 TRBV5-6 TGTGCCAGCAGCTTGGGAGTCCAGGGGGTGAATGGAGAGACCCAGTACTTC CASSLGVQGVNGETQYF
few TRBD2 TRBJ2-1 TRBV2 TGTGCCAGCAGTGATAAGGGGCTAGCGGGAGGAGGCTACAATGAGCAGTTCTTC CASSDKGLAGGGYNEQFF
- - TRBJ2-3 TRBV15 TGTGCCACCAGCAGAGATGCCCGGAACACAGATACGCAGTATTTT CATSRDARNTDTQYF
- TRBD1 TRBJ1-1 TRBV5-1 TGCGCCAGCAGCTTGACGGGACAGGTCATCATGAACACTGAAGCTTTCTTT CASSLTGQVIMNTEAFF
- - TRBJ2-5 TRBV11-1 TGTGCCAGCAGCTTGCCAGCAGAGACCCAGTACTTC CASSLPAETQYF
- TRBD1 TRBJ1-5 TRBV6-5 TGTGCCAGCAGTTACTTTAGACAGGGGCCCCAGCATTTT CASSYFRQGPQHF
- TRBD1 TRBJ1-1 TRBV5-1 TGCGCCAGCAGCTTGGACCCCAGGGGGCAGGCGAACACTGAAGCTTTCTTT CASSLDPRGQANTEAFF
- TRBD1 TRBJ2-7 TRBV18 TGTGCCAGCTCACCGGGACAGGCTAATCTAGGGCAGTACTTC CASSPGQANLGQYF
- - TRBJ2-3 TRBV5-1 TGCGCCAGCAGCCTTGGGGTAGCACTCACAGATACGCAGTATTTT CASSLGVALTDTQYF
- TRBD2 TRBJ2-3 TRBV5-1 TGCGCCAGCAGCTACCGACTAGCGGGTAGCACAGATACGCAGTATTTT CASSYRLAGSTDTQYF
- TRBD2 TRBJ2-2 TRBV7-2 TGTGCCAGCAGCTTAGACGGTTTGGCGGGAGGAAGAACCGGGGAGCTGTTTTTT CASSLDGLAGGRTGELFF
few - TRBJ2-1 TRBV11-2 TGTGCCAGCAGCCCGGGGCGGAGCTCCTACAATGAGCAGTTCTTC CASSPGRSSYNEQFF
- - TRBJ1-4 TRBV6-5 TGTGCCAGCAGTTACTCGGGGGCGGCTGAAAAACTGTTTTTT CASSYSGAAEKLFF